This T cell receptor beta chain derives from a study of CD8 T cell repertoires and HIV-1 epitope variants. Whole-study context: Autologous T cell-negative cells served as antigen-presenting cells in equal numbers. Separate from the cultures, 1M uncultured T cells served as baseline.

TCRdb's table, derived via immunoSEQ multiplex PCR, lists solely in-frame clones and lacks some. The table records around 6,000 clones, around 70% of them present only once. This clone was detected a few times. Its antigen remains unknown. Germline V gives CDR1 SGHNT, CDR2 YYREEE (reference sequence). The V end was cut by 1 base, the J end by 0 bases, with 5 bases between. This CDR3 region has 14 residues. The sequencing sample was made of cultured CD8+ T cells derived from PBMCs. This rearrangement joins TRBV5-4 to TRBJ2-1; no clear D. The sequence came from a male donor with HIV. The CDR3 is CASSLYSSYNEQFF. CDR3 DNA: TGTGCCAGCAGCTTGTACAGCTCCTACAATGAGCAGTTCTTC.